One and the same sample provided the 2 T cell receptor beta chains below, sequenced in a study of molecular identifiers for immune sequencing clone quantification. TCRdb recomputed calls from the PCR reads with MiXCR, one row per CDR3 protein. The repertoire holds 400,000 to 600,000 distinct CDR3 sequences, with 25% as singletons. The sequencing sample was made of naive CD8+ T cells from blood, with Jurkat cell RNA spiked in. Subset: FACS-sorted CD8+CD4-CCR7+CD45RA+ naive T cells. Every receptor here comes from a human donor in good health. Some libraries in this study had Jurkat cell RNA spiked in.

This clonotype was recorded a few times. This CDR3 reads CASSIQSSYEQYF. Here the CDR3 DNA reads TGTGCCAGCAGTATACAGAGCTCCTACGAGCAGTACTTC. The V gene is TRBV27, the J gene TRBJ2-7; D is uncertain. This CDR3 has 13 residues. Germline V gene data show CDR1 as MNHEY and CDR2 as SMNVEV (reference sequence). Trimming shortened V by 5 bases and J by 0 bases, and 8 bases separated the two germline ends.

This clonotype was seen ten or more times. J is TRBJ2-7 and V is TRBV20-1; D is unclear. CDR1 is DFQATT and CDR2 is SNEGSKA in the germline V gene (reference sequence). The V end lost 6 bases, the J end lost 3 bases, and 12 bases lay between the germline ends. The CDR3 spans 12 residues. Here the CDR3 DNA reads TGCAGTGCGGTAGTACAGTACTACGAGCAGTACTTC. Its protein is CSAVVQYYEQYF.